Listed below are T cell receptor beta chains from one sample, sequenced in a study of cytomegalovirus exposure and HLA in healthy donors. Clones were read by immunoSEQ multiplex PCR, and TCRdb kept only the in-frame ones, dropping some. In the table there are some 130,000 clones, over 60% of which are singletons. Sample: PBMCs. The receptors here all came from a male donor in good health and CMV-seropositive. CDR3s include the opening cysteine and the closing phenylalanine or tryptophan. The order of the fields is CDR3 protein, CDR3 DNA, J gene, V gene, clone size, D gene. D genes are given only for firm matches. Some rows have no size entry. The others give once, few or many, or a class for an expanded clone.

CDR3: CASSLIGLAGGPDTQYF
DNA: TGTGCCAGCAGCTTGATAGGACTAGCGGGGGGGCCAGATACGCAGTATTTT
J: TRBJ2-3
V: TRBV7-3
size: NA
D: TRBD2

CDR3: CASSLTSGSNTQYF
DNA: TGTGCCAGCAGCTTAACTAGCGGGAGTAATACGCAGTATTTT
J: TRBJ2-3
V: TRBV7-2
size: NA
D: TRBD2

CDR3: CASSKPPGTGGLYYSNQPQHF
DNA: TGTGCCAGCAGCAAACCCCCCGGGACAGGGGGCCTATACTATAGCAATCAGCCCCAGCATTTT
J: TRBJ1-5
V: TRBV21-1
size: NA
D: NA

CDR3: CASSLVGGSKAYEQYF
DNA: TGTGCCAGCAGCTTAGTAGGCGGGAGTAAAGCCTACGAGCAGTACTTC
J: TRBJ2-7
V: TRBV7-2
size: once
D: TRBD2

CDR3: CATSETTGTGNEKLFF
DNA: TGTGCCACCAGCGAAACCACCGGGACAGGCAATGAAAAACTGTTTTTT
J: TRBJ1-4
V: TRBV15
size: NA
D: TRBD1

CDR3: CASSAHSPGQGDYEQYF
DNA: TGTGCCAGCAGCGCTCACTCACCGGGACAGGGCGACTACGAGCAGTACTTC
J: TRBJ2-7
V: TRBV9
size: NA
D: TRBD1

CDR3: CASSFQGAETQYF
DNA: TGCGCCAGCAGCTTCCAGGGGGCAGAGACCCAGTACTTC
J: TRBJ2-5
V: TRBV5-1
size: NA
D: TRBD1

CDR3: CASSSEGEEFF
DNA: TGTGCCAGTAGTTCTGAGGGGGAAGAGTTCTTC
J: TRBJ2-1
V: TRBV19
size: NA
D: NA

CDR3: CASTNGGSHNEQFF
DNA: TGTGCCAGCACCAATGGCGGGAGCCACAATGAGCAGTTCTTC
J: TRBJ2-1
V: TRBV6-5
size: once
D: TRBD2

CDR3: CASSFLLAGDNEQFF
DNA: TGTGCCAGCAGTTTTTTACTAGCGGGGGACAATGAGCAGTTCTTC
J: TRBJ2-1
V: TRBV27
size: NA
D: TRBD2

CDR3: CASSTDRGRTEAFF
DNA: TGTGCCAGCAGTACCGACAGGGGGAGGACTGAAGCTTTCTTT
J: TRBJ1-1
V: TRBV6-5
size: NA
D: TRBD1

CDR3: CASRVANTGELFF
DNA: TGTGCCAGTAGAGTAGCGAACACCGGGGAGCTGTTTTTT
J: TRBJ2-2
V: TRBV19
size: NA
D: NA

CDR3: CASSYLSGGAGDTQYF
DNA: TGCGCCAGCAGCTACCTTAGCGGGGGGGCCGGGGATACGCAGTATTTT
J: TRBJ2-3
V: TRBV5-1
size: few
D: TRBD2

CDR3: CASSPGTENLYGYTF
DNA: TGTGCCAGCTCACCAGGGACAGAAAACCTCTATGGCTACACCTTC
J: TRBJ1-2
V: TRBV18
size: NA
D: TRBD1

CDR3: CASSIVAGQPQHF
DNA: TGTGCCAGTAGTATAGTGGCGGGTCAGCCCCAGCATTTT
J: TRBJ1-5
V: TRBV19
size: few
D: NA

CDR3: CASRLQGSVEKLFF
DNA: TGTGCCAGCAGATTACAGGGGTCGGTTGAAAAACTGTTTTTT
J: TRBJ1-4
V: TRBV6-6
size: NA
D: TRBD1

CDR3: CASSQALAGSYEQYF
DNA: TGCGCCAGCAGCCAAGCCCTAGCGGGATCTTACGAGCAGTACTTC
J: TRBJ2-7
V: TRBV4-3
size: NA
D: TRBD2

CDR3: CAWSVQGAAGYTF
DNA: TGTGCCTGGAGTGTACAGGGGGCGGCGGGCTACACCTTC
J: TRBJ1-2
V: TRBV30
size: few
D: TRBD1

CDR3: CASSLAFGESAYEQYF
DNA: TGTGCCAGCAGCTTGGCCTTTGGGGAGTCAGCCTACGAGCAGTACTTC
J: TRBJ2-7
V: TRBV5-4
size: NA
D: NA

CDR3: CASSPTSGSGTDTQYF
DNA: TGTGCCAGCAGTCCGACTAGCGGGAGTGGCACAGATACGCAGTATTTT
J: TRBJ2-3
V: TRBV11-1
size: once
D: TRBD2

CDR3: CAWSGTGLGSPLHF
DNA: TGTGCCTGGAGCGGGACAGGGCTTGGTTCACCCCTCCACTTT
J: TRBJ1-6
V: TRBV30
size: NA
D: TRBD1

CDR3: CAWSAPDYPQYF
DNA: TGTGCCTGGAGTGCCCCGGACTACCCGCAGTATTTT
J: TRBJ2-3
V: TRBV30
size: NA
D: NA

CDR3: CASRRTSGRVSETQYF
DNA: TGTGCCAGCAGAAGAACGAGCGGGAGGGTATCGGAGACCCAGTACTTC
J: TRBJ2-5
V: TRBV5-4
size: NA
D: TRBD2